One sample yielded the 2 T cell receptor beta chains listed below, sequenced in a study of blood T cell repertoires in COVID-19. The method was immunoSEQ multiplex PCR; TCRdb's version includes in-frame clones alone and lacks a portion of them. The sample has hundreds of thousands of clones; around 90% are singletons. Material for sequencing was peripheral blood. These receptors were taken from a human donor in a cohort sampled during active COVID-19.

The sample holds one count of this clone. The rearrangement links TRBV20-1 to TRBJ2-3; no reliable D call. This CDR3 has 11 amino acids. Trimming removed 1 base at V and 7 bases at J, with 6 bases between. Germline assignment: CDR1 DFQATT and CDR2 SNEGSKA (reference sequence). The CDR3 sequence: CSARVAHTQYF. The CDR3 nucleotides read TGCAGTGCTAGAGTGGCTCATACGCAGTATTTT.

The chain carries TRBV19 and TRBJ2-7; 10 bases are a match to TRBD1. Looked up from germline, CDR1 is LNHDA and CDR2 is SQIVND (reference sequence). This CDR3 is built from 14 residues. The trim removed 8 bases at V and 1 base at J, leaving 5 bases unmatched. The DNA of the CDR3 is TGTGCCAGTGATCCGGGACAGGGGTCCTACGAGCAGTACTTC. This encodes CASDPGQGSYEQYF.